The clone carrying this T cell receptor beta chain has just one count. The data derive from a study of blood T cell repertoires in COVID-19. Method: immunoSEQ multiplex PCR; TCRdb's copy keeps in-frame clones and lacks some. The sample lists fewer than 350,000 clones; less than 90% were seen once. Enrolled during active infection, Seattle patients were then followed longitudinally. This CDR3 is 15 amino acids long. The J segment lost 3 bases and the V segment lost 1 base, leaving 7 bases of the junction unmatched. CDR1 and CDR2 (germline): SGHRS, YFSETQ. This chain connects TRBV5-1 to TRBJ2-7; 7 bases fit TRBD1. Sequenced sample: peripheral blood. The sequence was collected from a woman aged 25 to 45 with COVID-19, enrolled during active disease. The CDR3 bases are TGCGCCAGCAGCTTGCAGGACAGGATCGGCTACGAGCAGTACTTC. Its translation is CASSLQDRIGYEQYF.